This T cell receptor beta chain was profiled in a study of blood T cell repertoires in COVID-19. In the study overall: Acute-phase and convalescent COVID-19 samples originated in the United States, Italy and Spain.

The length of the CDR3 is 11 residues. Trimming removed 3 bases from V and 5 bases from J, with 5 bases in between. This clone occurred a few times. Some clones are missing from TCRdb's copy, which holds only in-frame ones; the method was immunoSEQ multiplex PCR. Of approximately 140,000 clones in the sample, roughly 84% were seen once. The chain combines TRBV12-3 or TRBV12-4 with TRBJ2-7; D gene unclear. The sequencing input was peripheral blood. The sequence was collected from a man in his 70s with acute or convalescent COVID-19. CDR3 residues: CASSFYHEQYF. CDR3 nucleotides: TGTGCCAGCAGTTTTTATCACGAGCAGTACTTC.